The clone carrying this T cell receptor (beta chain) was observed many times. Its antigen is unknown. Naive CD8 libraries came from approximately 20,000 to 980,000 sorted cells with 10%, 30% or 50% RNA. A CD8+CD4-CCR7+CD45RA+ gate was used to sort naive CD8 T cells. The record originates from a study of molecular identifiers for immune sequencing clone quantification. TCRdb recomputed calls from the PCR reads with MiXCR, one row per CDR3 protein. The data show 300,000 to 350,000 distinct CDR3 sequences, about 21% seen once. Looked up from germline, CDR1 is MNHEY and CDR2 is SVGAGI. V trimming: 6 bases; J trimming: 2 bases; junction bases outside the gene matches: 1. The CDR3 extends over 14 amino acids. Whole-study findings and limits: Among effectors, clones above 20 RNA copies held over 97% of molecules; among naive cells, under 1%.

Sequenced input: naive CD8+ T cells from blood, with Jurkat cell RNA spiked in. Subset meaning: FACS-sorted CD8+CD4-CCR7+CD45RA+ naive T cells. This TCR was sampled from a human donor in good health. Some libraries in this study had Jurkat cell RNA spiked in. The rearrangement links TRBV6-5 to TRBJ1-5; 10 bases are a match to TRBD1. The CDR3 nucleotides are TGTGCCAGCAGCGGGACAGGGGGCAATCAGCCCCAGCATTTT. This gives the protein CASSGTGGNQPQHF.